The entry below describes one T cell receptor beta chain. Its antigen is not known. The data stem from a study of PD-L1 blockade in urothelial cancer. Study at large: The authors examined blood 3 weeks (second dose) and 6 weeks after treatment start. Study outcomes and limitations: Durable-benefit cases showed more tumor-associated blood clone expansion at 3 weeks.

The CDR3 spans 13 residues. V gave up 2 bases and J gave up 9 bases, with 13 bases separating them. CDR1 and CDR2 from the germline V gene are ENHRY and SYGVKD. Time point specified: peripheral blood 6 weeks after treatment start. Sequencing was performed with immunoSEQ multiplex PCR; in TCRdb, only in-frame clones are kept and a portion is missing. This sample carries roughly 100,000 clones, approximately 87% of them seen once, and the ten largest clones take around 8.1%. The sample was PBMCs, taken around atezolizumab (anti-PD-L1) treatment. The rearrangement links TRBV10-3 to TRBJ1-1; TRBD1 might be the D (6 bases). The receptor was isolated from a man aged 65-85 years with urothelial cancer. As DNA, the CDR3 is TGTGCCATCAGTGAGGGGCCGGGGGGCCAAGCTTTCTTT. Its protein product is CAISEGPGGQAFF.